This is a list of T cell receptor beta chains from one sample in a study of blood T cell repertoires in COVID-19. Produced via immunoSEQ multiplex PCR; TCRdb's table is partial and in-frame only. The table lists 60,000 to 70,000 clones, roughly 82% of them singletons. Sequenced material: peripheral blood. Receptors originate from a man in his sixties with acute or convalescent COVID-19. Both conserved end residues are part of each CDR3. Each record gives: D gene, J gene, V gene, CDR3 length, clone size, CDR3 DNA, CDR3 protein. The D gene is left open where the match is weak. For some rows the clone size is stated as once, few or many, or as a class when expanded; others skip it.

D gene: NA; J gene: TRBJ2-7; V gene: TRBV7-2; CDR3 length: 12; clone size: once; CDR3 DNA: TGTGCCAGCAGCGCCGGAGTGTACGAGCAGTACTTC; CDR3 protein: CASSAGVYEQYF
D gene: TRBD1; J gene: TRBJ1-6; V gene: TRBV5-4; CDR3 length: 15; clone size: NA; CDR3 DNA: TGTGCCAGCAGCCCGGACAGGGGAGACAATTCACCCCTCCACTTT; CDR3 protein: CASSPDRGDNSPLHF
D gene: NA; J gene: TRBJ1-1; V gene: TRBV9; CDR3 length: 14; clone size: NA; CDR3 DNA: TGTGCCAGCAGCCCGACACTCCTGAACACTGAAGCTTTCTTT; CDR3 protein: CASSPTLLNTEAFF
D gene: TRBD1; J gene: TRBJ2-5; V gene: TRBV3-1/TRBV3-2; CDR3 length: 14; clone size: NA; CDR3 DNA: TGTGCCAGCAGCCAAAAAAACAGGGGGGAGACCCAGTACTTC; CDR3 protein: CASSQKNRGETQYF
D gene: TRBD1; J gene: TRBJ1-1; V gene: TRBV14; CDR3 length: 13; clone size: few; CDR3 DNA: TGTGCCAGCAGCCAGACAGGGGTCACTGAAGCTTTCTTT; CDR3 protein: CASSQTGVTEAFF
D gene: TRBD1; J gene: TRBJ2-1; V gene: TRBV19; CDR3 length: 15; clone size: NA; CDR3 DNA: TGTGCCAGTACCGCGACAGGGGGCAGCTACAATGAGCAGTTCTTC; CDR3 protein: CASTATGGSYNEQFF
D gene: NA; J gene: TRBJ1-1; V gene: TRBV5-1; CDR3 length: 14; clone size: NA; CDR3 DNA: TGCGCCAGCTTACAGGGCGATAAGTCGAATGAAGCTTTCTTT; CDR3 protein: CASLQGDKSNEAFF
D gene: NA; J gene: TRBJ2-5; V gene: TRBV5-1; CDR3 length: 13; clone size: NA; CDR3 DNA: TGCGCCAGCAGCCTGCTGGCAGAAGAGACCCAGTACTTC; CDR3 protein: CASSLLAEETQYF
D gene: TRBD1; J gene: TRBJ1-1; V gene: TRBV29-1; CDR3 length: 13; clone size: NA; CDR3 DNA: TGCAGCGGAAGGACAGGGGCGAACACTGAAGCTTTCTTT; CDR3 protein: CSGRTGANTEAFF
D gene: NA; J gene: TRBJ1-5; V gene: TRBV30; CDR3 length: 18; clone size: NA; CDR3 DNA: TGTGCCTGGAGTCCCCCGATTGGGGGGGCGAGGGGCAATCAGCCCCAGCATTTT; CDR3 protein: CAWSPPIGGARGNQPQHF
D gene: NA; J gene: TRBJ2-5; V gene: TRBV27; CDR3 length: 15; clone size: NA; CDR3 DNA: TGTGCCAGCAGTTTGACTACAAGCGGAGGGGAGACCCAGTACTTC; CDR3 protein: CASSLTTSGGETQYF
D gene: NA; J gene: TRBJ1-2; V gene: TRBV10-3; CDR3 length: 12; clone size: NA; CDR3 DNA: TGTGCCATCAGTCCCAATAACTATGGCTACACCTTC; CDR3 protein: CAISPNNYGYTF
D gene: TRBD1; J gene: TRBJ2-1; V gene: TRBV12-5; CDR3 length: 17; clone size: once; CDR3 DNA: TGTGCTAGTGGTTACTCTCCCACCGGGACAGTCTACAATGAGCAGTTCTTC; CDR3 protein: CASGYSPTGTVYNEQFF
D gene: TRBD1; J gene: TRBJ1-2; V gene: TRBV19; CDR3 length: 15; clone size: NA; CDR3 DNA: TGTGCCAGTAGTATAGATGTGGACAGGATCTATGGCTACACCTTC; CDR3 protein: CASSIDVDRIYGYTF
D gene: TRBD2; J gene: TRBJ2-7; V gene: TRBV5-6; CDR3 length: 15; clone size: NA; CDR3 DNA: TGTGCCAGCACCCCTACCCGGGGGGGTGGGTACGAGCAGTACTTC; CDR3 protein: CASTPTRGGGYEQYF
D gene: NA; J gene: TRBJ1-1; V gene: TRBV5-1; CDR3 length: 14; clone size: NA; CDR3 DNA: TGCGCCAGCAGCTTGGAAGGGGGAAACACTGAAGCTTTCTTT; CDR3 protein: CASSLEGGNTEAFF
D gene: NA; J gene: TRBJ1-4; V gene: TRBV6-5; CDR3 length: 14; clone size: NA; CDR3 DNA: TGTGCCAGCAGCACCGGGGGATTCAATGAAAAACTGTTTTTT; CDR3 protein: CASSTGGFNEKLFF
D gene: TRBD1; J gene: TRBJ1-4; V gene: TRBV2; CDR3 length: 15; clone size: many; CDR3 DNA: TGTGCCAGCGACAGGGGGCCCTTGCGCGGCGAAAAACTGTTTTTT; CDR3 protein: CASDRGPLRGEKLFF
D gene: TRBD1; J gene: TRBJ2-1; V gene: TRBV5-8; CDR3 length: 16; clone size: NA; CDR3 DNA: TGTGCCAGCAGTTCACAGGGGACCGGGCCTTACAATGAGCAGTTCTTC; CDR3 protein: CASSSQGTGPYNEQFF
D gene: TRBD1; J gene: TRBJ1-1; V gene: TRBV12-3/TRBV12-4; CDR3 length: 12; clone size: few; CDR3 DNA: TGTGCCAGCAGTATAAGACAGGGTGAAGCTTTCTTT; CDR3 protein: CASSIRQGEAFF
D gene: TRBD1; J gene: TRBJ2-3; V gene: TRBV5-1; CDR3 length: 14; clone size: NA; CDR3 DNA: TGCGCCAGCATGGGACAGGGGCTCACAGATACGCAGTATTTT; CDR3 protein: CASMGQGLTDTQYF
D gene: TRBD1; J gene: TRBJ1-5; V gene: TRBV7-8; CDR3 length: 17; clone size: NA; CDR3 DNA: TGTGCCAGCAGCCCCCGCCCCGACAGGGTCAGCAATCAGCCCCAGCATTTT; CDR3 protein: CASSPRPDRVSNQPQHF